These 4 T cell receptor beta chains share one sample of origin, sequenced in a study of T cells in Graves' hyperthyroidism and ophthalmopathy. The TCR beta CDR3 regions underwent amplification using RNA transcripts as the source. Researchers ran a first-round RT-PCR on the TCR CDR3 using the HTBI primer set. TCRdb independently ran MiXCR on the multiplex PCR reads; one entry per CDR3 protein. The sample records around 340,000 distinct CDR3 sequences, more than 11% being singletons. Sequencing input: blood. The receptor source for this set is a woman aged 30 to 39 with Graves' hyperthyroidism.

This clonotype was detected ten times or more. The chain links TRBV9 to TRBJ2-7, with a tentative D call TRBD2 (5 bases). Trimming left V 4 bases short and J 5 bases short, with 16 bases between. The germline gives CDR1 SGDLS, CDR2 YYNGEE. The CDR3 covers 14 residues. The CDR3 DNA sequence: TGTGCCAGCAGCCCACCCAGGAGTAGCGACGAGCAGTACTTC. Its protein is CASSPPRSSDEQYF.

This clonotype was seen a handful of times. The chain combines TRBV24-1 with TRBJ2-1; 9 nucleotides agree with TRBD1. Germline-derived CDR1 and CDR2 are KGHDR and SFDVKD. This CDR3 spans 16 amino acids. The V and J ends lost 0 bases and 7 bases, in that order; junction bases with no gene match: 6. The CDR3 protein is CATSDLQQGARNEQFF. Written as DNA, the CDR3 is TGTGCCACCAGTGATTTGCAACAGGGGGCTCGGAATGAGCAGTTCTTC.

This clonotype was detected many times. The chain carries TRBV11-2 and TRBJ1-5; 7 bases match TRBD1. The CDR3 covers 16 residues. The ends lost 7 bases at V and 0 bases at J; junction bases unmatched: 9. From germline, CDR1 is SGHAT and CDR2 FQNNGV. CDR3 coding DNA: TGTGCCAGCATCTTTAGGGGGACAGATAGCAATCAGCCCCAGCATTTT. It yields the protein CASIFRGTDSNQPQHF.

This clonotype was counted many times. As DNA, the CDR3 is TGTGCCAGCAGCAGACCTCCCCCAGGGAACAATGAGCAGTTCTTC. It encodes CASSRPPPGNNEQFF. This sequence joins TRBV7-9 and TRBJ2-1, with a tentative D call TRBD1 (5 bases). Trimming shortened V by 5 bases and J by 5 bases, and 16 bases separated the two germline ends. CDR3 length: 15 residues. Germline CDR1 is SEHNR and CDR2 is FQNEAQ (reference sequence).